Shown below are 23 T cell receptor beta chains from a single sample sequenced in a study of blood T cell repertoires in COVID-19. Sequencing used immunoSEQ multiplex PCR; TCRdb keeps in-frame clones, though not all of them. The repertoire holds fewer than 350,000 clones, with around four fifths as singletons. The sequenced sample was peripheral blood. These receptor sequences come from a woman in her fifties or sixties with active or convalescent COVID-19.

This chain connects TRBV29-1 to TRBJ2-2, with D maybe TRBD1 (8 bases). V was shortened by 6 bases and J by 6 bases, with 11 bases between the two germline ends. From germline, CDR1 is SQVTM and CDR2 ANQGSEA. This CDR3 comprises 12 residues. The CDR3 loop is CSVTGGAGELFF. DNA of the CDR3: TGCAGCGTAACAGGGGGGGCCGGGGAGCTGTTTTTT.

This chain connects TRBV5-1 to TRBJ2-7, with 8 bases aligning to TRBD2. J gave up 5 bases and V 8 bases, and 6 bases lay outside the gene matches. The CDR3 covers 12 residues. From germline, CDR1 is SGHRS and CDR2 YFSETQ. The DNA for the CDR3 is TGCGCCAGGACAGCGGGAGAAGACGAGCAGTACTTC. It translates to CARTAGEDEQYF.

V is TRBV4-1 and J is TRBJ2-5; 8 bases map to TRBD2. After removal of 0 bases from V and 9 bases from J, the junction contained 9 bases not matched to a gene. The CDR3 consists of 15 residues. Germline V CDR1 and CDR2: MGHRA, YSYEKL. CDR3 sequence: CASSQERTARGAQYF. CDR3 nucleotides: TGCGCCAGCAGCCAAGAACGGACAGCGCGGGGGGCCCAGTACTTC.

The chain employs TRBV12-3 or TRBV12-4 and TRBJ1-2, with a possible D match to TRBD1 (6 bases). CDR3 length: 13 residues. Deletions cut 6 bases from V and 7 bases from J, with 15 bases between. The CDR3 loop reads CASRPSGVRGYTF. The CDR3 nucleotides are TGTGCCAGCAGACCCTCAGGGGTGCGTGGCTACACCTTC.

J is TRBJ2-3 and V is TRBV6-5, with 9 bases fitting TRBD2. The V gene end was trimmed by 5 bases and the J gene end by 2 bases; junction bases not matched to a gene: 5. CDR1 is MNHEY and CDR2 is SVGAGI in the germline V gene. The CDR3 runs to 15 residues. The CDR3 DNA follows: TGTGCCAGCAGTCCTCTAGCGGGAAACACAGATACGCAGTATTTT. This sequence encodes CASSPLAGNTDTQYF.

The chain carries TRBV5-1 and TRBJ2-1; D is uncertain. The CDR3 has 13 amino acids. Germline CDR1 reads SGHRS; CDR2 reads YFSETQ. V gave up 2 bases and J gave up 7 bases, with 10 bases separating them. The CDR3 DNA sequence: TGCGCCAGCAGCTTTAGTGAAATGAATGAGCAGTTCTTC. Translated: CASSFSEMNEQFF.

The table lists this clone with many counts. V and J are TRBV6-1 and TRBJ1-6, with TRBD1 as a possible D gene (5 bases). V gave up 2 bases and J gave up 10 bases, with 12 bases separating them. Germline values: CDR1 MNHNS, CDR2 SASEGT. The length of the CDR3 is 14 residues. CDR3: CASSEFQGGSPLHF. The CDR3 DNA reads as TGTGCCAGCAGTGAATTCCAGGGAGGGTCACCCCTCCACTTT.

The V gene is TRBV11-3, the J gene TRBJ2-3; 7 bases line up with TRBD1. Germline trimming cut 5 bases from V and 4 bases from J; bases unmatched to any gene: 9. The CDR3 is 15 residues long. CDR1 is SGHNT and CDR2 is YENEEA in the germline V gene. The DNA for the CDR3 is TGTGCCAGCAGCCTAAGGACAGGTTCCGCAGATACGCAGTATTTT. This encodes CASSLRTGSADTQYF.

V usage is TRBV18 and J usage is TRBJ2-7; maybe TRBD1 (6 bases). CDR3 length: 15 residues. Germline V gene data show CDR1 as KGHSH and CDR2 as LQKENI. The germline V and J ends were trimmed by 3 bases and 0 bases, with 12 bases remaining between them. Here the CDR3 DNA reads TGTGCCAGCTCACCGTTTCGACAGGTCTCCTACGAGCAGTACTTC. Translating it yields CASSPFRQVSYEQYF.

V and J are TRBV5-7 and TRBJ1-1; D ambiguous. TRBV5-7 is marked as an open reading frame, function uncertain. This CDR3 is 15 amino acids long. The V end lost 1 base, the J end lost 1 base, and 11 bases lay between the germline ends. As DNA, the CDR3 is TGTGCCAGCAGCTTGACTTCCGAATCGAACACTGAAGCTTTCTTT. Translating gives CASSLTSESNTEAFF.

This clone turned up a few times. CDR3 loop: CSARGIHEQFF. Here the CDR3 DNA reads TGCAGTGCTAGGGGCATCCATGAGCAGTTCTTC. This chain uses TRBV20-1 with TRBJ2-1; D gene uncertain. Per the germline V gene, CDR1 is DFQATT and CDR2 is SNEGSKA (reference sequence). The CDR3 consists of 11 residues. The V end was cut by 3 bases, the J end by 8 bases, with 8 bases between.

V gene TRBV28 combines with J gene TRBJ2-1; D is perhaps TRBD1 (5 bases). CDR1 is MDHEN and CDR2 is SYDVKM in the germline V gene. V was pared by 6 bases and J by 10 bases, with 13 bases between. The CDR3 is made up of 12 amino acids. The CDR3: CASRKGVGEQFF. The CDR3 DNA reads TGTGCCAGCAGGAAAGGGGTGGGGGAGCAGTTCTTC. Complete variable domain (other parts from reference TRBV28 and TRBJ2-1): DVKVTQSSRYLVKRTGEKVFLECVQDMDHENMFWYRQDPGLGLRLIYFSYDVKMKEKGDIPEGYSVSREKKERFSLILESASTNQTSMYLCASRKGVGEQFFGPGTRLTVL.

The chain uses TRBV12-5 and TRBJ1-3; weak D call: TRBD1 (5 bases). CDR1 LGHNT and CDR2 FRNRAP come from the germline V gene. The V end lost 2 bases, the J end lost 4 bases, and 15 bases lay between the germline ends. The CDR3 consists of 16 residues. For the CDR3, the DNA is TGTGCTAGTGGTTTGACCTCGGGGGTCGGGGGAAACACCATATATTTT. It is translated as CASGLTSGVGGNTIYF.

The J gene is TRBJ1-6, the V gene TRBV11-2; 10 bases are a match to TRBD1. CDR3 length equals 15 residues. CDR1 and CDR2 (germline): SGHAT, FQNNGV. V dropped 4 bases and J dropped 5; count of bases not matched to a gene: 2. In DNA, the CDR3 is TGTGCCAGCAGCTGGACAGGGGGTGATAATTCACCCCTCCACTTT. Residues: CASSWTGGDNSPLHF.

The chain uses TRBV7-2 and TRBJ2-3; D gene uncertain. The CDR3 extends over 10 amino acids. Germline CDR1 reads SGHTA; CDR2 reads FQGNSA. V was shortened by 10 bases and J by 4 bases, with 6 bases between the two germline ends. In DNA, the CDR3 is TGTGCCACCCAGGCAGATACGCAGTATTTT. This translates into CATQADTQYF.

This clone was counted only a few times. The chain employs TRBV6-5 and TRBJ2-2, with D possibly matching TRBD1 (5 bases). The CDR3 sequence is 13 residues long. Germline CDR1 MNHEY, CDR2 SVGAGI. The germline V and J ends were trimmed by 3 bases and 6 bases, with 8 bases remaining between them. CDR3 nucleotide sequence: TGTGCCAGCAGTTATAGGGGCCCCGGGGAGCTGTTTTTT. Protein product: CASSYRGPGELFF.

The V call is TRBV3-1 (or the pseudogene TRBV3-2), the J call TRBJ1-2, with D possibly TRBD1 on 6 matching bases. Per the germline V gene, CDR1 is LGHDT and CDR2 is YNNKEL (reference sequence). This CDR3 region has 14 residues. Trimming left V 0 bases short and J 8 bases short, with 13 bases between. CDR3 region: CASSQDLGAWGYTF. The CDR3 DNA reads TGTGCCAGCAGCCAAGATCTGGGGGCTTGGGGCTACACCTTC.

The genes are TRBV23-1 and TRBJ1-5; D is unclear. TRBV23-1 is given ORF status, its function remaining uncertain. The V and J ends lost 2 bases and 9 bases respectively, with 23 bases between them. CDR3 length: 17 residues. CDR3 loop: CASSQGIRQSLEGPQHF. CDR3 DNA: TGCGCCAGCAGTCAAGGAATAAGGCAGAGCCTGGAGGGGCCCCAGCATTTT.

The chain couples TRBV28 to TRBJ2-7; 10 bases match TRBD1. Germline values: CDR1 MDHEN, CDR2 SYDVKM. The CDR3 has 16 residues. With 7 bases clipped from V and 2 bases from J, the junction kept 11 bases outside the gene matches. CDR3 amino acids: CASTPTSGQGAYEQYF. The CDR3 DNA reads TGTGCCAGCACCCCAACGTCCGGACAGGGGGCCTACGAGCAGTACTTC.

The chain carries TRBV10-3 and TRBJ2-5; 11 positions match TRBD1. V was pared by 4 bases and J by 5 bases, with 6 bases of the junction left unmatched. There are 15 residues in the CDR3. Per the germline V gene, CDR1 is ENHRY and CDR2 is SYGVKD. CDR3 nucleotides: TGTGCCATCAGTGGGGGACAGGGGGTGGATGAGACCCAGTACTTC. Its protein product is CAISGGQGVDETQYF.

This clone showed up just a few times. The chain combines TRBV19 with TRBJ2-1; D ambiguous. The CDR3 runs to 18 residues. Germline CDR1 is LNHDA and CDR2 is SQIVND (reference sequence). Trimming cost V 7 bases and J 0 bases, with 22 bases left between them. The CDR3 bases are TGTGCCAGTAAACCCGCCTATCGAGACGGAGACTCCTACAATGAGCAGTTCTTC. Protein: CASKPAYRDGDSYNEQFF.

The chain links TRBV4-2 to TRBJ2-7; D is possibly TRBD2 (5 bases). CDR1 LGHNA and CDR2 YNFKEQ come from the germline V gene. The CDR3 sequence is 15 residues long. Trimming took 0 bases from V and 4 from J, leaving 13 bases between them. Here the CDR3 DNA reads TGTGCCAGCAGCCAAGATAGTACCAGGACTTACGAGCAGTACTTC. It is translated as CASSQDSTRTYEQYF.

The rearrangement joins TRBV7-3 to TRBJ2-3, with 7 bases matching TRBD1. Germline CDR1 is SGHTA and CDR2 is FQGTGA. CDR3 length: 15 residues. V shed 1 base, J shed 6 bases, and the junction held 7 bases outside the gene matches. This CDR3 reads CASSLRGQIGDTQYF. The CDR3 DNA follows: TGTGCCAGCAGCTTAAGGGGACAGATAGGGGATACGCAGTATTTT.